This TCR beta chain derives from a study of blood T cell repertoires in COVID-19. Overall study context: Donors in the United States, Italy and Spain gave samples during acute or convalescent COVID-19.

Original analysis: Amplification of reference gene primers provided the estimated nucleated cell counts. Sequencing used immunoSEQ multiplex PCR; TCRdb keeps in-frame clones, though not all of them. From that table come the V and J calls and clone size; the DNA was used to work out D and trimming. The table lists over 300,000 clones, around 87% of them singletons. With 3 bases clipped from V and 8 bases from J, the junction kept 9 bases outside the gene matches. The CDR3 runs 16 residues. The germline V gene has CDR1 KGHDR and CDR2 SFDVKD. Participants reported their clinical history, and cohort assignment relied on those reports.

The receptor's source is a woman younger than 45 with acute COVID-19. Sequencing was done on a sample of PBMCs or T cells enriched from blood (not recorded which). The V and J genes are TRBV24-1 and TRBJ2-1, with 10 bases lining up with TRBD2. The DNA for the CDR3 is TGTGCCACCAGTGATGCCTCACTAGCGGGGAAGGATGAGCAGTTCTTC. Translating gives CATSDASLAGKDEQFF.